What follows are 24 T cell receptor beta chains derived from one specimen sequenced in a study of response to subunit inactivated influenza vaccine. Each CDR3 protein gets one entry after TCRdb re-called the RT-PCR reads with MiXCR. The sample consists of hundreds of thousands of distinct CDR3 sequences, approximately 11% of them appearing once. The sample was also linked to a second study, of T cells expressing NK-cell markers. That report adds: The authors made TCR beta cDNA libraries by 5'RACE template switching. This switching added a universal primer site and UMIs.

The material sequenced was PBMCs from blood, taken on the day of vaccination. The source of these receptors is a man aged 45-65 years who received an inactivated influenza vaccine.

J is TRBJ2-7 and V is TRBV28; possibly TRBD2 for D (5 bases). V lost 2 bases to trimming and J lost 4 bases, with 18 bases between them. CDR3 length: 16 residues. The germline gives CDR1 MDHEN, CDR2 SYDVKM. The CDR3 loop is CASSLSGRSSSYEQYF. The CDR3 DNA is TGTGCCAGCAGTTTAAGCGGCAGATCATCATCTTACGAGCAGTACTTC.

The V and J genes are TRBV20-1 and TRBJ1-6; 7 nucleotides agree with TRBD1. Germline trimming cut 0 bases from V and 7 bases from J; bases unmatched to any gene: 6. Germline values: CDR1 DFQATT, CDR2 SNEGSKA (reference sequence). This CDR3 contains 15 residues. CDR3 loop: CSARENRGGNSPLHF. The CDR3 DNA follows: TGCAGTGCTAGAGAAAACAGGGGTGGAAATTCACCCCTCCACTTT.

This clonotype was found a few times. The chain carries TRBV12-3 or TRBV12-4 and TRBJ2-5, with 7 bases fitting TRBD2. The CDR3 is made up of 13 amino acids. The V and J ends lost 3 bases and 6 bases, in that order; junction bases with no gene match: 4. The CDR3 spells CASSFEGGQTQYF. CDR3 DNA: TGTGCCAGCAGTTTTGAGGGAGGGCAGACCCAGTACTTC.

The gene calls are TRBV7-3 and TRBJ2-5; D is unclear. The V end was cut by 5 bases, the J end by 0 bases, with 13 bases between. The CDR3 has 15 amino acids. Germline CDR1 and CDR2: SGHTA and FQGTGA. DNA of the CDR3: TGTGCCAGCAGCCGCGCTAGTGGCTACCAAGAGACCCAGTACTTC. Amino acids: CASSRASGYQETQYF.

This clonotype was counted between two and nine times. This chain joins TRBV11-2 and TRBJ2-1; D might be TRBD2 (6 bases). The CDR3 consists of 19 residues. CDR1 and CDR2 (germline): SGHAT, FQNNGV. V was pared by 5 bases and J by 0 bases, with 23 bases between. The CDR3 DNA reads TGTGCCAGCAGCCTAAGGGGTCTCACCGGGAGAGGCTCCTACAATGAGCAGTTCTTC. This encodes CASSLRGLTGRGSYNEQFF.

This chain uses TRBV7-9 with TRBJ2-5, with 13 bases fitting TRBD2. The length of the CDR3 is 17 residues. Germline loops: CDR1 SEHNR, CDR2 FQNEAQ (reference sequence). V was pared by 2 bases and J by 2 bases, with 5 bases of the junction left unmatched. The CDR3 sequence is CASSLTGTSGIQETQYF. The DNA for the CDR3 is TGTGCCAGCAGCTTAACTGGGACTAGCGGGATTCAAGAGACCCAGTACTTC.

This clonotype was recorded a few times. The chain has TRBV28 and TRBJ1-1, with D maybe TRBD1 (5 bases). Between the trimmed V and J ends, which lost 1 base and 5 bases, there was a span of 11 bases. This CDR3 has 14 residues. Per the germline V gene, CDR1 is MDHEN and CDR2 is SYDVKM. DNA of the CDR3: TGTGCCAGCAGTTTATACGGGGGGAGTACTGAAGCTTTCTTT. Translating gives CASSLYGGSTEAFF.

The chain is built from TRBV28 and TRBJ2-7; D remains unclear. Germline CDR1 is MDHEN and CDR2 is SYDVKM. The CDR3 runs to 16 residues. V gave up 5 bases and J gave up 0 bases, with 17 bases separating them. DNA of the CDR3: TGTGCCAGCAGTCCTAAAAATTTCTGGTCCTCCTACGAGCAGTACTTC. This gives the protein CASSPKNFWSSYEQYF.

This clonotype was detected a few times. The DNA for the CDR3 is TGCAGTGCGCGTCTGGGGTCAGATACGCAGTATTTT. Amino acid sequence: CSARLGSDTQYF. The chain links TRBV20-1 to TRBJ2-3; D ambiguous. The CDR3 consists of 12 residues. Germline CDR1 is DFQATT and CDR2 is SNEGSKA (reference sequence). V lost 6 bases, J lost 4 bases, and 11 bases lay in between.

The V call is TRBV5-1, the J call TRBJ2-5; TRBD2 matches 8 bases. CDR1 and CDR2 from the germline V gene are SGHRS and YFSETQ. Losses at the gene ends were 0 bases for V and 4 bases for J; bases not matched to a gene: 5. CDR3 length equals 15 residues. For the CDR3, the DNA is TGCGCCAGCAGCTTGGTCGCTAGCGGGTCAGAGACCCAGTACTTC. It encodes CASSLVASGSETQYF.

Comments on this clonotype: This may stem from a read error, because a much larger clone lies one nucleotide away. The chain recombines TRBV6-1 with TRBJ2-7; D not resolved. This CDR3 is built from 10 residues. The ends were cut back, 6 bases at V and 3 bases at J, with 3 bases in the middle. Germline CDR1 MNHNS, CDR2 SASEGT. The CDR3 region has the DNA TGTGCCAGCAGGAACTACGAGCAGTACTTC. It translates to CASRNYEQYF.

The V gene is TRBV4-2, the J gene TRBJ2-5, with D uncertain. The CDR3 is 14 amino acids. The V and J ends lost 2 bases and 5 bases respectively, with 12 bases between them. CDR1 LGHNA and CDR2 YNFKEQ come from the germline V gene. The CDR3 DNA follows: TGTGCCAGCAGCCAAAAGGACGGTGCGGAGACCCAGTACTTC. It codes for CASSQKDGAETQYF.

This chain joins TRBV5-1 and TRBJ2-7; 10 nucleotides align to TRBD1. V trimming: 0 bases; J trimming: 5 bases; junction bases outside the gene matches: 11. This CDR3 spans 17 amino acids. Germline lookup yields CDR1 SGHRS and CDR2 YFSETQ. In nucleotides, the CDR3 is TGCGCCAGCAGCTTGGACCCGGGACAGGGGTACGTAAACGAGCAGTACTTC. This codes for CASSLDPGQGYVNEQYF.

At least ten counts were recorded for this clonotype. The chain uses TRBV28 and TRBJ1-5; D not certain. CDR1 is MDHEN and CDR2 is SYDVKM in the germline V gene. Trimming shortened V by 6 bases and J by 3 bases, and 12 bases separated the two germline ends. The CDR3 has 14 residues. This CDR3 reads CASSRPGNNQPQHF. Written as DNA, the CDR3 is TGTGCCAGCAGCCGACCCGGGAACAATCAGCCCCAGCATTTT. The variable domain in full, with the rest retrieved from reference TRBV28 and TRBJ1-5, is DVKVTQSSRYLVKRTGEKVFLECVQDMDHENMFWYRQDPGLGLRLIYFSYDVKMKEKGDIPEGYSVSREKKERFSLILESASTNQTSMYLCASSRPGNNQPQHFGDGTRLSIL.

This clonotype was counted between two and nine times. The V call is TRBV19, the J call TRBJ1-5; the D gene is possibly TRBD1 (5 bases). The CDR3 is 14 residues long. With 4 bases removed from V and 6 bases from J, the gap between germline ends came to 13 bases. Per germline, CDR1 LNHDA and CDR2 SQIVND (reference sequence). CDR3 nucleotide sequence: TGTGCCAGTAGTACGTCAGGGAGGGCTCAGCCCCAGCATTTT. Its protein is CASSTSGRAQPQHF.

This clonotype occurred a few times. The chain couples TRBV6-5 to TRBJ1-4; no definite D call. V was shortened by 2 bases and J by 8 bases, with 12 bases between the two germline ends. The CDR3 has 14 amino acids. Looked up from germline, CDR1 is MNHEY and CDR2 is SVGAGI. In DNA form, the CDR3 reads TGTGCCAGCAGTTACGCGTCACAGCCCGAAAAACTGTTTTTT. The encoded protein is CASSYASQPEKLFF.

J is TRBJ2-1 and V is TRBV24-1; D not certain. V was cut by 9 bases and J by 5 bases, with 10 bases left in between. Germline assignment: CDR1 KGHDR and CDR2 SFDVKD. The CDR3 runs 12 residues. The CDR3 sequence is CATGHDNNEQFF. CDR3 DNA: TGTGCCACCGGGCACGATAACAATGAGCAGTTCTTC.

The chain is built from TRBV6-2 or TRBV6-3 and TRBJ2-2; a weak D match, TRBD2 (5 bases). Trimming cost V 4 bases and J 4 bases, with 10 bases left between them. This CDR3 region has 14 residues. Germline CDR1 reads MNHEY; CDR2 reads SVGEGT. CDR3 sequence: CASSWTAFTGELFF. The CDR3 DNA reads TGTGCCAGCAGTTGGACTGCCTTCACCGGGGAGCTGTTTTTT.

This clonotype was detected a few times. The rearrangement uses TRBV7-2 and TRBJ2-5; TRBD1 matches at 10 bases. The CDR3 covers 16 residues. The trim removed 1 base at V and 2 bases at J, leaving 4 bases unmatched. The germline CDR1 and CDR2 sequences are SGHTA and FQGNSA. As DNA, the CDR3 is TGTGCCAGCAGCTTAGGGGACAGGGGTGCTCAAGAGACCCAGTACTTC. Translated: CASSLGDRGAQETQYF.

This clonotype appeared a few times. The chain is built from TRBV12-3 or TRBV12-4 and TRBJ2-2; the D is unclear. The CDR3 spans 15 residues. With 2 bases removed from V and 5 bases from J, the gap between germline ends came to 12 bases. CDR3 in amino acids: CASSLRSGWTGELFF. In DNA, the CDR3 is TGTGCCAGCAGTTTAAGGTCAGGTTGGACCGGGGAGCTGTTTTTT.

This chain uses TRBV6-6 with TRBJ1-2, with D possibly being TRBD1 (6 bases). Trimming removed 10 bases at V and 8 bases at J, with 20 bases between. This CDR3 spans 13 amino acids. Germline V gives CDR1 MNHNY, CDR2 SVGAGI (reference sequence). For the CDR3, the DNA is TGTGCCACCGGGGTTCCGGGGGCGCCCGGCTACACCTTC. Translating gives CATGVPGAPGYTF.

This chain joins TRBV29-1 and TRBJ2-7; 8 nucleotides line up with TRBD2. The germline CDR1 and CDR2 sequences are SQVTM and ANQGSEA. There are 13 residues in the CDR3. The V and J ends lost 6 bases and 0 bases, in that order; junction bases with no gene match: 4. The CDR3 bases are TGCAGCGTCGTAGCGGGGCCCTCCTACGAGCAGTACTTC. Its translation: CSVVAGPSYEQYF.

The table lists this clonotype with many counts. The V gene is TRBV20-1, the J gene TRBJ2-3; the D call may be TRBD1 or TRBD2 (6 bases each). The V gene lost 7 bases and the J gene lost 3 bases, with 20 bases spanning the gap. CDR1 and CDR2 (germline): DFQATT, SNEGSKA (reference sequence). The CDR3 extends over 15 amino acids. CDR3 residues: CSVGDTTGGTDTQYF. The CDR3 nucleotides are TGCAGTGTGGGGGACACCACCGGAGGGACAGATACGCAGTATTTT.

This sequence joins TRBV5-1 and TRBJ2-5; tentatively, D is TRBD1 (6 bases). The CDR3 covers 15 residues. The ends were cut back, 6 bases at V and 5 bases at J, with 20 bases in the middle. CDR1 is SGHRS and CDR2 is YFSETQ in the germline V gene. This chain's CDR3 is CASTATGTGRETQYF. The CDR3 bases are TGCGCCAGCACTGCGACAGGAACGGGTCGGGAGACCCAGTACTTC. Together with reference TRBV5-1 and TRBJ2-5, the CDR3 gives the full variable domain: KAGVTQTPRYLIKTRGQQVTLSCSPISGHRSVSWYQQTPGQGLQFLFEYFSETQRNKGNFPGRFSGRQFSNSRSEMNVSTLELGDSALYLCASTATGTGRETQYFGPGTRLLVL.